This T cell receptor beta chain derives from a study of CD8+ T cells in alopecia areata. Sequencing used cDNA as its template, made by extracting RNA and reverse transcribing it. Sequenced by immunoSEQ multiplex PCR; TCRdb stores in-frame clones only, minus some. This table has some 170,000 clones, 67% appearing once. Collected material from alopecia areata patients comprised lesional scalp punch biopsies and peripheral blood. The germline gives CDR1 SGHAT, CDR2 FQDESV (reference sequence). The CDR3 extends over 17 amino acids. J was trimmed by 0 bases and V by 5 bases; bases with no gene match: 12. This receptor was taken from a human donor with alopecia areata. The input for sequencing was CD8+ T cells sorted from blood, taken at week 0. V is TRBV11-1 and J is TRBJ1-1, with 7 nucleotides matching TRBD1. CDR3 protein: CASSETDRKGLNTEAFF. CDR3 coding DNA: TGTGCCAGCAGCGAAACGGACAGGAAGGGGCTGAACACTGAAGCTTTCTTT.